This TCR beta chain was retrieved from a study of blood T cell repertoires in COVID-19. Study overall: Sample material is recorded as cDNA or gDNA derived from T cells, B-cell-depleted T cells, or PBMCs.

Participant-reported clinical history was the basis for cohort assignment. The assay was immunoSEQ multiplex PCR, and TCRdb's table has in-frame clones only and misses some. The sample has just over 300,000 clones; roughly 89% are singletons. In germline, CDR1 is MDHEN, CDR2 SYDVKM. V gave up 6 bases and J gave up 7 bases, with 10 bases separating them. The CDR3 contains 12 residues. This clonotype was obtained from a woman aged 18 to 35 with acute COVID-19. The gene calls are TRBV28 and TRBJ1-5; no clear D gene. Sequencing used PBMCs or T cells enriched from blood (not recorded which). This CDR3 reads CASSIQLQPQHF. For the CDR3, the DNA is TGTGCCAGCAGCATACAGCTCCAGCCCCAGCATTTT.